This entry lists 12 T cell receptor beta chains sequenced from one sample in a study of glioma-infiltrating T cells. Using RNA template, CDR3s of TCR alpha and beta were amplified with iRepertoire arm-PCR. MiXCR, applied by TCRdb to the multiplex PCR reads, yields one record per CDR3 protein. The sample contains about 89,000 distinct CDR3 sequences, 20% to 25% of which appear only once. Source material: glioma tissue, nonneoplastic brain tissue, or PBMCs (not recorded which). Receptors originate from a human donor with low-grade glioma or glioblastoma, undergoing nonglioma brain surgery, or in good health (not recorded which).

This clonotype was recorded many times. This chain uses TRBV28 with TRBJ2-7, with a possible D match to TRBD1 (5 bases). V was pared by 2 bases and J by 0 bases, with 14 bases between. CDR1 is MDHEN and CDR2 is SYDVKM in the germline V gene. The CDR3 is 16 amino acids. CDR3 protein: CASSLGAWRSSYEQYF. In nucleotides, the CDR3 is TGTGCCAGCAGTTTAGGGGCCTGGAGAAGCTCCTACGAGCAGTACTTC.

This clonotype occurred a few times. The rearrangement joins TRBV5-1 to TRBJ2-7, with a possible D match to TRBD1 (6 bases). CDR3 length: 13 residues. From germline, CDR1 is SGHRS and CDR2 YFSETQ. Trimming left V 4 bases short and J 6 bases short, with 14 bases between. The CDR3, as DNA: TGCGCCAGCAGCCTGACAGGCCCCGGCGAGCAGTACTTC. Translated: CASSLTGPGEQYF. The full variable domain, with the rest looked up from reference TRBV5-1 and TRBJ2-7, is KAGVTQTPRYLIKTRGQQVTLSCSPISGHRSVSWYQQTPGQGLQFLFEYFSETQRNKGNFPGRFSGRQFSNSRSEMNVSTLELGDSALYLCASSLTGPGEQYFGPGTRLTVT.

This clonotype was counted ten times or more. The chain joins TRBV10-3 to TRBJ2-2; 7 bases are a match to TRBD1. Looked up from germline, CDR1 is ENHRY and CDR2 is SYGVKD. This CDR3 is 14 amino acids long. V dropped 6 bases and J dropped 7; count of bases not matched to a gene: 8. CDR3 sequence (DNA): TGTGCCATCAGCGAGGACAGGTCGGTCGGGGAGCTGTTTTTT. It is translated as CAISEDRSVGELFF.

The chain is built from TRBV20-1 and TRBJ2-5; 11 nucleotides match TRBD1. Germline lookup yields CDR1 DFQATT and CDR2 SNEGSKA (reference sequence). The CDR3 totals 17 residues. The V segment lost 3 bases and the J segment 9 bases; nucleotides outside the gene matches: 18. Here the CDR3 DNA reads TGCAGTGCTAGTGACTTCGGGACAGGGGGAAACCAAGAAGCCCAGTACTTC. This gives the protein CSASDFGTGGNQEAQYF.

This clonotype was counted at least ten times. The genes are TRBV7-9 and TRBJ1-1, with a tentative D call TRBD1 (6 bases). From germline, CDR1 is SEHNR and CDR2 FQNEAQ (reference sequence). Trimming took 5 bases from V and 1 from J, leaving 11 bases between them. The CDR3 extends over 14 amino acids. CDR3 coding DNA: TGTGCCAGCAGCCCGATACAGGGGAACACTGAAGCTTTCTTT. Amino acids: CASSPIQGNTEAFF.

This clonotype was counted a few times. The chain is built from TRBV19 and TRBJ2-1; D is perhaps TRBD2 (6 bases). The CDR3 contains 15 residues. CDR1 is LNHDA, CDR2 SQIVND, per germline (reference sequence). Deletions cut 1 base from V and 5 bases from J, with 12 bases between. The CDR3 nucleotides are TGTGCCAGTAGTATAGTTGCGGGGTCAAACAATGAGCAGTTCTTC. Protein: CASSIVAGSNNEQFF.

This clonotype was detected once. Here the CDR3 reads CASSPISYEDNQPQHF. For the CDR3, the DNA is TGTGCCAGCAGTCCCATCTCCTACGAGGACAATCAGCCCCAGCATTTT. The chain joins TRBV28 to TRBJ1-5; D gene uncertain. CDR1 MDHEN and CDR2 SYDVKM come from the germline V gene. The CDR3 contains 16 residues. Trimming cost V 5 bases and J 3 bases, with 17 bases left between them.

The V gene is TRBV12-3 or TRBV12-4, the J gene TRBJ2-7; 12 bases are a match to TRBD1. CDR3 length equals 15 residues. Losses at the gene ends were 7 bases for V and 7 bases for J; bases not matched to a gene: 11. The CDR3 here is CASTTGTGGAGEQYF. In DNA, the CDR3 is TGTGCCAGCACCACAGGGACAGGGGGCGCGGGAGAGCAGTACTTC.

In this sample, this clonotype turned up a few times. The chain couples TRBV19 to TRBJ1-3; D uncertain. CDR3 length: 15 amino acids. Germline CDR1 reads LNHDA; CDR2 reads SQIVND (reference sequence). The germline V and J ends were trimmed by 8 bases and 0 bases, with 14 bases remaining between them. The CDR3 coding sequence is TGTGCCAGTGTGGACGGGAGCGGCTCTGGAAACACCATATATTTT. Translating gives CASVDGSGSGNTIYF.

This clonotype was detected ten times or more. The V call is TRBV28, the J call TRBJ2-7; TRBD2 aligns across 7 bases. Germline CDR1 reads MDHEN; CDR2 reads SYDVKM. After removal of 10 bases from V and 3 bases from J, the junction contained 9 bases not matched to a gene. CDR3 size: 13 residues. The CDR3 spells CATLLGGDYEQYF. In DNA, the CDR3 is TGTGCCACCTTATTGGGGGGGGACTACGAGCAGTACTTC.

In the case of this clonotype: An end of the junction differs from the germline gene, which may be a read error. V and J are TRBV6-6 and TRBJ2-1; 14 bases fit TRBD2. This CDR3 is 19 amino acids long. Germline V gene data show CDR1 as MNHNY and CDR2 as SVGAGI (reference sequence). The CDR3 nucleotides are TGTGCCAGCAGAACTCCGGGACTAGCGGGGGCCAGCTCCTACAATGAGCAGTCCTTC. Protein product: CASRTPGLAGASSYNEQSF.

A word on this clonotype: This may be a read error, as it is one base from a much larger clone. J is TRBJ1-6 and V is TRBV4-1; D is uncertain. V lost 8 bases to trimming and J lost 0 bases, with 14 bases between them. CDR1 MGHRA and CDR2 YSYEKL come from the germline V gene. The CDR3 sequence is 16 residues long. In nucleotides, the CDR3 is TGCGCCAGCGGCTCCATCCCGAGCTCCTATAATTCACCCCTCCACTTT. It encodes CASGSIPSSYNSPLHF.